This TCR beta chain derives from a study of shared clonotypes between healthy human individuals. Study-level results: In a few donors, about 5% of naive CD4 clonotypes appeared in common. Compared with memory subsets, naive subsets generally had larger estimated richness.

This clone showed up just once. What it recognizes is unknown. The ends were cut back, 6 bases at V and 4 bases at J, with 14 bases in the middle. The CDR3 sequence is 14 residues long. Germline assignment: CDR1 WNHNN and CDR2 SYGVQD (reference sequence). Using immunoSEQ multiplex PCR, the repertoire was profiled, and TCRdb retains in-frame clones only, with some absent. The table lists roughly 1 million clones, around 78% of them singletons, with 0.4% to 0.55% in the top ten. Material: memory CD4+ T cells from PBMCs. The subset is: CD45RA-negative fraction. The V gene is TRBV10-1, the J gene TRBJ2-3; D is unclear. The sequence derives from a man between 18 and 29 years old in good health. Some clones in this sample may be carry-over from other donors' samples. CDR3 coding DNA: TGCGCCAGCAGCGAAAGCGTAGTTGCAGATACGCAGTATTTT. Translating it yields CASSESVVADTQYF.